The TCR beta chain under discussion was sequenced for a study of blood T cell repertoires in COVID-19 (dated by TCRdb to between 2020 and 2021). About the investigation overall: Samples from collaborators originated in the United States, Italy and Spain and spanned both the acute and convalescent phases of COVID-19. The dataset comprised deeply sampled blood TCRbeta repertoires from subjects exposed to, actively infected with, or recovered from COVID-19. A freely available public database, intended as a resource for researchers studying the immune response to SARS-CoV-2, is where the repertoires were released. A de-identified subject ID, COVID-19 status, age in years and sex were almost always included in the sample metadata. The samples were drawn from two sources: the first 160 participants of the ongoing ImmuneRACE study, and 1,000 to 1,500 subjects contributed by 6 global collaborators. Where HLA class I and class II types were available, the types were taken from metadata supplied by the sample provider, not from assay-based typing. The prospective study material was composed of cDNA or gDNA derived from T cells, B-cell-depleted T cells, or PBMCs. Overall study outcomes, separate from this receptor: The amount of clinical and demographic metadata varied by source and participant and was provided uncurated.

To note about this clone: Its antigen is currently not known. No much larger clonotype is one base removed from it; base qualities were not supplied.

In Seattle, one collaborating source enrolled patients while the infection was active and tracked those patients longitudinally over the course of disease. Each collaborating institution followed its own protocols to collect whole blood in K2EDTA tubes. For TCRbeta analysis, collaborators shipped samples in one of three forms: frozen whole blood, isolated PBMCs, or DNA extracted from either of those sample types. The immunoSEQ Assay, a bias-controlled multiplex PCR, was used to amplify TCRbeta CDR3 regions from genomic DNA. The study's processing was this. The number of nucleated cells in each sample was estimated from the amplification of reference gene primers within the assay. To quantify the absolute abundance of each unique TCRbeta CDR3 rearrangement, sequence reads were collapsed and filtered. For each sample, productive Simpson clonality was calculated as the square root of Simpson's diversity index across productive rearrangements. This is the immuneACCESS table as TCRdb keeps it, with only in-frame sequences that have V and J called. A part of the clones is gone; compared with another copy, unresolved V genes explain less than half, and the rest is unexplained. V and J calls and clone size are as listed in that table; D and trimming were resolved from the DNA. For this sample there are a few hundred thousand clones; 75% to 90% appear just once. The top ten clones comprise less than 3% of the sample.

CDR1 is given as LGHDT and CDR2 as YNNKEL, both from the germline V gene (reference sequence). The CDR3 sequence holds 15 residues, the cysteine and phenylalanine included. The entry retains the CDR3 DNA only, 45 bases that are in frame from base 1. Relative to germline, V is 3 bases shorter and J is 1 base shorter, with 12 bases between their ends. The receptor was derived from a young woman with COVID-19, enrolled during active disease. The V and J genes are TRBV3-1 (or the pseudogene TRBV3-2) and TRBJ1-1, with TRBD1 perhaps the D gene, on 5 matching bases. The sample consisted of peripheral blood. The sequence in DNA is TGTGCCAGCAGCCAGGGGGGGAGATGGAACACTGAAGCTTTCTTT. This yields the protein CASSQGGRWNTEAFF.